Below are 7 T cell receptor beta chains sequenced from a single sample in a study of blood T cell repertoires in COVID-19. Profiled with immunoSEQ multiplex PCR; TCRdb holds only in-frame clones, not every one. The sample holds 150,000 to 200,000 clones, around nine tenths seen once. Sequencing was done on a sample of peripheral blood. The origin of the receptors is a man aged 55-75 years with active or convalescent COVID-19.

The chain couples TRBV6-5 to TRBJ1-1, with 9 nucleotides matching TRBD1. The CDR3 has 14 residues. Germline V CDR1 and CDR2: MNHEY, SVGAGI. J was trimmed by 3 bases and V by 7 bases; bases with no gene match: 6. The CDR3 DNA sequence: TGTGCCAGCACCACAGGGGGCTCCGACACTGAAGCTTTCTTT. It codes for CASTTGGSDTEAFF.

The rearrangement joins TRBV12-2 to TRBJ2-4; the table assigns TRBD2, which was not confirmed against the DNA. TRBV12-2 is deemed a pseudogene. The CDR3 totals 19 residues. The chain's CDR3 is CASRLLAQTPILAKNIQYF. The DNA for the CDR3 is TGTGCAAGTCGCTTACTAGCGCAAACGCCAATACTAGCCAAAAACATTCAGTACTTC.

CDR3 nucleotides: TGTGCCAGCAGCTTGGGACTCCAATATGGCTACACCTTC. Protein sequence: CASSLGLQYGYTF. The chain is built from TRBV11-2 and TRBJ1-2, with D tentatively TRBD1 (5 bases). The germline V and J ends were trimmed by 3 bases and 5 bases, with 10 bases remaining between them. CDR3 size: 13 residues. The V gene's germline CDR1 is SGHAT and CDR2 FQNNGV.

CDR3 nucleotides: TGTGCCAGCCGAGTCCCAGGCTACGAGCAGTACTTC. It translates to CASRVPGYEQYF. This chain uses TRBV28 with TRBJ2-7, with unresolved D. The germline gives CDR1 MDHEN, CDR2 SYDVKM. The V and J ends lost 8 bases and 3 bases respectively, with 11 bases between them. This CDR3 is 12 amino acids long.

This chain uses TRBV4-1 with TRBJ2-2; D may be TRBD1 (6 bases). V lost 1 base and J lost 3, with 6 bases in between. This CDR3 is built from 14 residues. The germline V gene encodes CDR1 MGHRA and CDR2 YSYEKL. The CDR3 DNA follows: TGCGCCAGCAGCCAAGGACAGGACACCGGGGAGCTGTTTTTT. It encodes CASSQGQDTGELFF.

This clone turned up a few times. V is TRBV19 and J is TRBJ1-1; 7 bases map to TRBD1. The V gene end was trimmed by 3 bases and the J gene end by 4 bases; junction bases not matched to a gene: 8. This CDR3 contains 15 residues. Germline CDR1 and CDR2: LNHDA and SQIVND (reference sequence). In nucleotides, the CDR3 is TGTGCCAGTAGTATCGACAGGGCCCGGGGCACTGAAGCTTTCTTT. The encoded protein is CASSIDRARGTEAFF.

The chain combines TRBV10-3 with TRBJ1-1, with D possibly TRBD1 on 5 matching bases. Germline lookup yields CDR1 ENHRY and CDR2 SYGVKD. Trimming left V 8 bases short and J 1 base short, with 11 bases between. The CDR3 consists of 13 residues. CDR3 DNA: TGTGCCATCGTGGGGGGACCGAACACTGAAGCTTTCTTT. This sequence encodes CAIVGGPNTEAFF.